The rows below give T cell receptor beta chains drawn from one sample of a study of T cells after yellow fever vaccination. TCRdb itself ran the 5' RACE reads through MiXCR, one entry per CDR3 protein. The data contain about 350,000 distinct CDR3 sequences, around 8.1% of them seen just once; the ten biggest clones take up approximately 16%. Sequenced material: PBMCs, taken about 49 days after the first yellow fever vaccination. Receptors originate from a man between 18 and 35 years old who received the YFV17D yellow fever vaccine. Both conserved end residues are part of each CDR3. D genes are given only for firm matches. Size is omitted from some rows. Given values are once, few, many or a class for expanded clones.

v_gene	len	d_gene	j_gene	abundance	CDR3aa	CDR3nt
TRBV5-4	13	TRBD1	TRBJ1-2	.	CAIRDSYLYGYTF	TGTGCCATCCGGGACAGCTACCTCTATGGCTACACCTTC
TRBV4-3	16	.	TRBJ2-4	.	CASSQDLEGPKNIQYF	TGCGCCAGCAGCCAAGATCTCGAGGGCCCCAAAAACATTCAGTACTTC
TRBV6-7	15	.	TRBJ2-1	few	CASSYSTSSYNEQFF	TGTGCCAGCAGTTACTCGACTAGCTCCTACAATGAGCAGTTCTTC
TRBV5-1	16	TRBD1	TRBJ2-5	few	CASSSTTGTGIETQYF	TGCGCCAGCAGCTCAACAACCGGGACAGGGATCGAGACCCAGTACTTC
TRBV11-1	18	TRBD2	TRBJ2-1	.	CASSPPTSGGLAYNEQFF	TGTGCCAGCAGCCCACCGACTAGCGGGGGGCTTGCCTACAATGAGCAGTTCTTC
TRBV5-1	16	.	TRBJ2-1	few	CASSSGSSATYNEQFF	TGCGCCAGCAGCTCTGGATCTAGCGCGACCTACAATGAGCAGTTCTTC
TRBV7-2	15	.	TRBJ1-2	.	CASSPQELANYGYTF	TGTGCCAGCAGCCCTCAGGAATTAGCTAACTATGGCTACACCTTC
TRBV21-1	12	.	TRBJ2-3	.	CASSPQTSPQYF	TGTGCCAGCAGCCCCCAGACTAGCCCGCAGTATTTT
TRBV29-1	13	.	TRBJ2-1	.	CSVDRTQYNEQFF	TGCAGCGTTGACAGGACACAATACAATGAGCAGTTCTTC
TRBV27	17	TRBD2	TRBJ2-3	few	CASSLLRSGGRSDTQYF	TGTGCCAGCAGTCTCCTCCGGAGCGGGGGGCGATCAGATACGCAGTATTTT
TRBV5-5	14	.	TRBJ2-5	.	CASSSRVPRETQYF	TGTGCCAGCAGCTCCCGGGTCCCCCGAGAGACCCAGTACTTC
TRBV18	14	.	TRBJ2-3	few	CASSPARSTDTQYF	TGTGCCAGCTCACCAGCTAGGAGCACAGATACGCAGTATTTT
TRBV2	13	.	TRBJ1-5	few	CASMTTGTSTQHF	TGTGCCAGCATGACCACAGGGACATCTACCCAGCATTTT
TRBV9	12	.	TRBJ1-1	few	CASSAGGGVSFF	TGTGCCAGCAGTGCGGGGGGGGGCGTATCTTTCTTT
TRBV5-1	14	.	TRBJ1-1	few	CASTPQPENTEAFF	TGCGCCAGCACCCCACAGCCCGAGAACACTGAAGCTTTCTTT
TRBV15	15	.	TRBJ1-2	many	CATSRGEGKNYGYTF	TGTGCCACCAGCAGAGGAGAGGGCAAAAACTATGGCTACACCTTC
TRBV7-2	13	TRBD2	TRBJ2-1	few	CASSSGLNNEQFF	TGTGCCAGCAGCTCGGGACTAAACAATGAGCAGTTCTTC
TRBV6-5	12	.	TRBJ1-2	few	CASNHRRGGYTF	TGTGCCAGCAACCACCGCCGGGGTGGCTACACCTTC
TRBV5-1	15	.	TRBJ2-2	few	CASSPLTRGAGELFF	TGCGCCAGCAGCCCCCTGACTAGAGGCGCCGGGGAGCTGTTTTTT
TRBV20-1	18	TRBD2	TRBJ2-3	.	CSAQWVLAGVMSTDTQYF	TGCAGTGCTCAATGGGTACTAGCGGGGGTTATGAGCACAGATACGCAGTATTTT
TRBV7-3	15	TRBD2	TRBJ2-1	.	CASSSPSGGADEQFF	TGTGCCAGCAGCTCCCCAAGCGGGGGGGCGGATGAGCAGTTCTTC
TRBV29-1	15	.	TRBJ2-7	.	CSVDTFRSGAVEQYF	TGCAGCGTTGACACATTCAGATCCGGGGCCGTCGAGCAGTACTTC